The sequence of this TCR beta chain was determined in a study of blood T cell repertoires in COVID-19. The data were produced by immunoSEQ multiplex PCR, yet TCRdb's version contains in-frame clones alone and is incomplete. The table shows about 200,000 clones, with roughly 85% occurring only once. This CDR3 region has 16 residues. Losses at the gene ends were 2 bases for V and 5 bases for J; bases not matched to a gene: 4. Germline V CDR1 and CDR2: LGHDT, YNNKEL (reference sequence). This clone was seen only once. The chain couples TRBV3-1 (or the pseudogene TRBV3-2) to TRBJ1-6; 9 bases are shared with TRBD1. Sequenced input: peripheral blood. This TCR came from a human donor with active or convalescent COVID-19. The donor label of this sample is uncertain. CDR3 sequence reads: CASSQLGQGNNSPLHF. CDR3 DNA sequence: TGTGCCAGCAGCCAACTGGGACAGGGAAATAATTCACCCCTCCACTTT.